The 30 T cell receptor beta chains below come from one sample, sequenced in a study of post-analysis software for immune sequencing data. The TCR beta cDNA libraries carried unique molecular identifiers. TCRdb processed the PCR reads anew with MiXCR; each CDR3 protein has one entry. Of over 300,000 distinct CDR3 sequences listed, around a third are singletons. The study's findings and limits: Four or five TRBV segments were significantly more frequent in patients than in controls. TRBV5-6, TRBV5-1 and TRBV20-1 were among these segments.

The antigens of these receptors remain unknown. Sequencing was done on a sample of blood. The receptors derive from a girl aged 5 to 17 with multiple sclerosis.

The chain uses TRBV4-3 and TRBJ1-4; no reliable D call. The germline CDR1 and CDR2 sequences are LGHNA and YSLEER. V was trimmed by 1 base and J by 4 bases, leaving 7 bases between them. The CDR3 runs 14 residues. The DNA of the CDR3 is TGCGCCAGCAGCCAAGTCCCGGGTAATGAAAAACTGTTTTTT. Encoded protein: CASSQVPGNEKLFF.

The genes are TRBV4-3 and TRBJ1-1, with D possibly being TRBD1 (6 bases). CDR1 and CDR2 (germline): LGHNA, YSLEER. This CDR3 region has 15 residues. Between the trimmed V and J ends, which lost 4 bases and 0 bases, there was a span of 12 bases. In nucleotides, the CDR3 is TGCGCCAGCAGCCGCTTGGGGGGGCTGAACACTGAAGCTTTCTTT. Protein sequence: CASSRLGGLNTEAFF.

This clonotype was observed at least ten times. V usage is TRBV12-3 or TRBV12-4 and J usage is TRBJ2-7; tentative D call: TRBD1 (5 bases). V was clipped by 3 bases and J by 1 base, with 7 bases between them. CDR3 size: 13 residues. The CDR3 spells CASSFDRSYEQYF. The CDR3 DNA sequence: TGTGCCAGCAGTTTCGACAGATCCTACGAGCAGTACTTC.

The CDR3 region is CASSAWTGSYEQYF. Here the CDR3 DNA reads TGTGCCAGCAGTGCCTGGACAGGGTCCTACGAGCAGTACTTC. The J gene is TRBJ2-7, the V gene TRBV2; 8 bases line up with TRBD1. With 4 bases clipped from V and 1 base from J, the junction kept 3 bases outside the gene matches. CDR3 size: 14 residues. Germline assignment: CDR1 SNHLY and CDR2 FYNNEI.

Many counts were recorded for this clonotype. DNA for the CDR3: TGTGCCAGCAGCTTAAGTCCGTCCTCGAGAACCCAGTACTTC. Its protein product is CASSLSPSSRTQYF. V usage is TRBV7-3 and J usage is TRBJ2-5; no firm D call. CDR1 SGHTA and CDR2 FQGTGA come from the germline V gene. This CDR3 is built from 14 residues. V lost 1 base, J lost 8 bases, and 14 bases lay in between.

Comment on this clonotype: One end of the junction is discordant with germline, which a read error may explain. V is TRBV7-2 and J is TRBJ2-7, with 9 bases matching TRBD2. CDR1 and CDR2 from the germline V gene are SGHTA and FQGNSA. CDR3 size: 16 residues. The CDR3 loop is CASNLKGGTSSYEQYF. Written as DNA, the CDR3 is TGTGCCAGCAACTTAAAAGGCGGGACTAGCAGCTACGAGCAGTACTTC.

Notes on this clonotype: Compared with germline, one end of the junction differs, possibly owing to a read error. The chain uses TRBV7-6 and TRBJ2-3; D tentatively fits TRBD1 or TRBD2 (6 bases each). The CDR3 runs to 16 residues. In germline, CDR1 is SGHVS, CDR2 FNYEAQ. The CDR3 loop reads CASSFWGAGETGTQYF. CDR3 sequence (DNA): TGTGCCAGCAGCTTTTGGGGGGCAGGGGAGACAGGTACGCAGTATTTT.

CDR3 DNA: TGTGCCAGCAGTTACTTAGGGATACCCGGGTGTCAGCCCCAGCATTTT. Protein product: CASSYLGIPGCQPQHF. The chain uses TRBV6-2 or TRBV6-3 and TRBJ1-5; D unclear. The CDR3 runs 16 residues. V was cut by 1 base and J by 6 bases, with 16 bases left in between. Germline V gives CDR1 MNHEY, CDR2 SVGEGT.

V usage is TRBV4-3 and J usage is TRBJ1-2; D remains unclear. Trimming left V 0 bases short and J 6 bases short, with 14 bases between. The CDR3 spans 15 residues. Germline values: CDR1 LGHNA, CDR2 YSLEER. The CDR3: CASSQESTAENGYTF. The DNA of the CDR3 is TGCGCCAGCAGCCAAGAATCCACAGCTGAAAATGGCTACACCTTC.

With regard to this clonotype: Just one base apart from a much larger clone, this may be a read error. V is TRBV6-5 and J is TRBJ2-1, with TRBD2 matching 8 bases. Germline V gives CDR1 MNHEY, CDR2 SVGAGI. This CDR3 region has 16 residues. The CDR3 region has the DNA TGTGCCAGCAGTTATGGCGGGGGGCCCTCCTACAATGAGCGGTTCTTC. Translating it yields CASSYGGGPSYNERFF.

This clonotype was observed a few times. The genes are TRBV19 and TRBJ1-2; weak D call: TRBD1 (6 bases). Germline values: CDR1 LNHDA, CDR2 SQIVND (reference sequence). This CDR3 is built from 15 residues. The V and J ends lost 5 bases and 5 bases respectively, with 18 bases between them. CDR3 DNA: TGTGCCAGTAGTCCGAATGACAGGCGATCTTATGGCTACACCTTC. As protein: CASSPNDRRSYGYTF.

The V call is TRBV4-1, the J call TRBJ2-6; tentatively, D is TRBD1 or TRBD2 (5 bases each). This CDR3 contains 15 residues. Germline-derived CDR1 and CDR2 are MGHRA and YSYEKL. Trimming took 4 bases from V and 2 from J, leaving 9 bases between them. The CDR3 loop reads CASSPLGAGANVLTF. The DNA of the CDR3 is TGCGCCAGCAGCCCACTGGGGGCTGGGGCCAACGTCCTGACTTTC.

In its sample, this clonotype was seen a few times. The chain employs TRBV10-3 and TRBJ2-3; TRBD2 aligns across 8 bases. V gave up 2 bases and J gave up 3 bases; unmatched junction bases: 1. The CDR3 is made up of 14 amino acids. The V gene's germline CDR1 is ENHRY and CDR2 SYGVKD. The CDR3 DNA sequence: TGTGCCATCAGTGAGGGACTAGCAACAGATACGCAGTATTTT. Translating it yields CAISEGLATDTQYF.

The J gene is TRBJ2-7, the V gene TRBV5-6; no firm D call. Trimming pared 3 bases from V and 0 bases from J, leaving 13 bases between. This CDR3 has 15 residues. Germline V gene data show CDR1 as SGHDT and CDR2 as YYEEEE. The CDR3 protein is CASSYRATSSYEQYF. For the CDR3, the DNA is TGTGCCAGCAGCTACCGGGCCACCAGCTCCTACGAGCAGTACTTC.

This clonotype has more than one count but fewer than ten. At one end, the junction sequence differs from germline, possibly due to a read error. This sequence joins TRBV12-5 and TRBJ2-2; perhaps TRBD2 as D (5 bases). Germline assignment: CDR1 LGHNT and CDR2 FRNRAP. The CDR3 is 13 amino acids. The CDR3 protein is CASGPQNTGERFF. DNA for the CDR3: TGTGCTAGTGGCCCCCAGAACACCGGGGAGCGGTTTTTT. The full variable domain, completed using reference TRBV12-5 and TRBJ2-2, is DARVTQTPRHKVTEMGQEVTMRCQPILGHNTVFWYRQTMMQGLELLAYFRNRAPLDDSGMPKDRFSAEMPDATLATLKIQPSEPRDSAVYFCASGPQNTGERFFGEGSRLTVL.

This clonotype was found a few times. The chain couples TRBV12-3 or TRBV12-4 to TRBJ2-4, with TRBD1 as a possible D gene (6 bases). The V gene lost 5 bases and the J gene lost 0 bases, with 8 bases spanning the gap. The CDR3 consists of 14 residues. The CDR3 coding sequence is TGTGCCAGCAGTCCCAGGGGAGCCAAAAACATTCAGTACTTC. Translated, it gives CASSPRGAKNIQYF.

This clonotype has a handful of counts. This chain joins TRBV5-6 and TRBJ2-7; D might be TRBD2 (6 bases). The V gene lost 0 bases and the J gene lost 3 bases, with 13 bases spanning the gap. The CDR3 is made up of 15 amino acids. The germline gives CDR1 SGHDT, CDR2 YYEEEE. The DNA for the CDR3 is TGTGCCAGCAGCTTGGTCGGAGGGGCGATCTACGAGCAGTACTTC. It encodes CASSLVGGAIYEQYF. The variable domain in full, completed from reference TRBV5-6 and TRBJ2-7, reads DAGVTQSPTHLIKTRGQQVTLRCSPKSGHDTVSWYQQALGQGPQFIFQYYEEEERQRGNFPDRFSGHQFPNYSSELNVNALLLGDSALYLCASSLVGGAIYEQYFGPGTRLTVT.

The V call is TRBV20-1, the J call TRBJ2-1; 11 nucleotides align to TRBD2. This CDR3 is 14 amino acids long. The germline V gene has CDR1 DFQATT and CDR2 SNEGSKA (reference sequence). CDR3 residues: CRGVASGGLDEQFF. CDR3 DNA sequence: TGCAGGGGGGTTGCTAGCGGGGGGTTAGATGAGCAGTTCTTC.

This clonotype was observed at least ten times. The rearrangement uses TRBV29-1 and TRBJ1-2, with unresolved D. With 3 bases removed from V and 1 base from J, the gap between germline ends came to 6 bases. The CDR3 spans 12 residues. Per the germline V gene, CDR1 is SQVTM and CDR2 is ANQGSEA. In nucleotides, the CDR3 is TGCAGCGTTGATGGTATTAACTATGGCTACACCTTC. Translated: CSVDGINYGYTF.

V and J are TRBV27 and TRBJ1-2; D is perhaps TRBD1 (5 bases). Germline V CDR1 and CDR2: MNHEY, SMNVEV (reference sequence). CDR3 length: 14 residues. Trimming shortened V by 0 bases and J by 7 bases, and 12 bases separated the two germline ends. DNA of the CDR3: TGTGCCAGCAGTTTATCGGAGGGGACTGGTGGCTACACCTTC. Protein product: CASSLSEGTGGYTF.

This clonotype was seen a handful of times. The chain recombines TRBV7-2 with TRBJ2-1; D possibly corresponds to TRBD1 (6 bases). CDR3 length: 14 residues. Looked up from germline, CDR1 is SGHTA and CDR2 is FQGNSA. V lost 8 bases and J 5 bases, leaving 16 bases between the germline ends. CDR3 bases: TGTGCCAGCTCTTCTCGGGCAGGGGACAATGAGCAGTTCTTC. This sequence encodes CASSSRAGDNEQFF.

The rearrangement joins TRBV2 to TRBJ1-2; D not resolved. V was pared by 5 bases and J by 8 bases, with 15 bases between. The CDR3 extends over 13 amino acids. The V gene's germline CDR1 is SNHLY and CDR2 FYNNEI. CDR3 nucleotide sequence: TGTGCCAGCAGTCCCGACATTCCGGGAGGCTACACCTTC. Residues: CASSPDIPGGYTF.

The V call is TRBV14, the J call TRBJ2-1; 13 bases line up with TRBD2. Germline loops: CDR1 SGHDN, CDR2 FVKESK. The J segment lost 8 bases and the V segment lost 4 bases, leaving 11 bases of the junction unmatched. This CDR3 spans 17 amino acids. In nucleotides, the CDR3 is TGTGCCAGCAGCCCGACGACTAGCGGGGGGCTCTGGGATGAGCAGTTCTTC. It specifies CASSPTTSGGLWDEQFF. The full variable domain, its missing parts supplied by reference TRBV14 and TRBJ2-1, is EAGVTQFPSHSVIEKGQTVTLRCDPISGHDNLYWYRRVMGKEIKFLLHFVKESKQDESGMPNNRFLAERTGGTYSTLKVQPAELEDSGVYFCASSPTTSGGLWDEQFFGPGTRLTVL.

In its sample, this clonotype was seen many times. J is TRBJ2-3 and V is TRBV7-3; D is ambiguous. The CDR3 is made up of 15 amino acids. From germline, CDR1 is SGHTA and CDR2 FQGTGA. V was trimmed by 4 bases and J by 0 bases, leaving 11 bases between them. CDR3 DNA sequence: TGTGCCAGCAGCTCGCGCCTGACCAGCACAGATACGCAGTATTTT. It is translated as CASSSRLTSTDTQYF.

Only a few counts were recorded for this clonotype. The chain has TRBV11-2 and TRBJ2-6; D could derive from TRBD1 or TRBD2 (5 bases each). V dropped 6 bases and J dropped 2 bases, with 11 bases sitting between them. This CDR3 region has 15 residues. Germline V gives CDR1 SGHAT, CDR2 FQNNGV. In DNA form, the CDR3 reads TGTGCCAGCAGTGAGTGGGGGACTGGGGCCAACGTCCTGACTTTC. It encodes CASSEWGTGANVLTF.

The J gene is TRBJ2-3, the V gene TRBV12-3 or TRBV12-4; a possible D gene is TRBD2 (6 bases). This CDR3 comprises 14 residues. V was cut by 10 bases and J by 4 bases, with 18 bases left in between. The CDR3 sequence: CANSRLEVADTQYF. Written as DNA, the CDR3 is TGTGCCAACAGCCGACTAGAAGTTGCAGATACGCAGTATTTT.

The J gene is TRBJ2-5, the V gene TRBV7-2; D may correspond to TRBD1 or TRBD2 (8 bases each). The germline V and J ends were trimmed by 5 bases and 6 bases, with 22 bases remaining between them. CDR1 SGHTA and CDR2 FQGNSA come from the germline V gene. The CDR3 spans 16 residues. The CDR3 loop is CASSTAGATGAKTQYF. The CDR3 DNA is TGTGCCAGCAGCACAGCGGGGGCGACAGGGGCGAAGACCCAGTACTTC.

This clonotype was counted between two and nine times. The V and J genes are TRBV6-2 or TRBV6-3 and TRBJ1-2; D call uncertain. V dropped 9 bases and J dropped 2 bases, with 19 bases sitting between them. Germline V gene sequence: CDR1 MNHEY, CDR2 SVGEGT. This CDR3 contains 15 residues. The CDR3 reads CASRTPPGQNYGYTF. DNA of the CDR3: TGTGCCAGTCGGACGCCTCCGGGCCAGAACTATGGCTACACCTTC.

The chain combines TRBV21-1 with TRBJ2-1; the listed D gene, TRBD2, was not tested against the DNA. TRBV21-1 counts as a pseudogene. CDR3 length: 18 amino acids. The CDR3 region is CASSSHCGTSGGLNEQFF. As DNA, the CDR3 is TGTGCCAGCAGCTCACACTGCGGGACTAGCGGGGGGCTTAATGAGCAGTTCTTC.

This clonotype turned up a few times. The rearrangement uses TRBV10-2 and TRBJ1-6; D not certain. Deletions cut 8 bases from V and 5 bases from J, with 10 bases between. Germline loops: CDR1 WSHSY, CDR2 SAAADI. The CDR3 spans 13 residues. The CDR3: CASGSLNNSPLHF. The CDR3 DNA is TGCGCCAGCGGGTCATTAAATAATTCACCCCTCCACTTT.